Below, 25 T cell receptor beta chains from the same sample are listed, as sequenced in a study of long-term antiretroviral therapy in people with HIV. The authors ran the immunoSEQ assay, v3.0, at survey level. TCRdb's copy holds only in-frame clones and misses some; the assay was immunoSEQ multiplex PCR. This table holds 35,000 to 45,000 clones, roughly four fifths found once. The sample in question was unsorted PBMCs, obtained 1 year after starting antiretroviral therapy. The receptors shown here come from a man between 18 and 29 years old with HIV.

The chain has TRBV4-3 and TRBJ2-3; no definite D call. The CDR3 is 12 amino acids. Germline assignment: CDR1 LGHNA and CDR2 YSLEER. V was pared by 0 bases and J by 5 bases, with 3 bases between. This chain's CDR3 is CASSQDLDTQYF. The CDR3 nucleotides are TGCGCCAGCAGCCAAGATTTAGATACGCAGTATTTT.

V is TRBV11-3 and J is TRBJ2-3; TRBD2 agrees at 7 bases. Germline V gene lookup returns CDR1 SGHNT and CDR2 YENEEA. Trimming removed 4 bases from V and 0 bases from J; junction bases left unmatched: 7. This CDR3 has 16 residues. This CDR3 reads CASSSGDYRSTDTQYF. The CDR3 nucleotides are TGTGCCAGCAGCTCCGGGGACTACAGGAGCACAGATACGCAGTATTTT.

This rearrangement joins TRBV7-3 to TRBJ2-3; D call uncertain. Germline-derived CDR1 and CDR2 are SGHTA and FQGTGA. The V end was cut by 2 bases, the J end by 1 base, with 1 base between. This CDR3 region has 12 residues. Here the CDR3 reads CASSLGTDTQYF. The DNA of the CDR3 is TGTGCCAGCAGCTTAGGCACAGATACGCAGTATTTT.

The chain couples TRBV4-3 to TRBJ2-7, with D tentatively TRBD1 (5 bases). The CDR3 spans 14 residues. CDR1 is LGHNA, CDR2 YSLEER, per germline. V lost 0 bases and J lost 3, with 9 bases in between. This CDR3 reads CASSQDPGNYEQYF. DNA of the CDR3: TGCGCCAGCAGCCAAGACCCAGGGAACTACGAGCAGTACTTC.

V and J are TRBV7-9 and TRBJ2-4; D remains ambiguous. V was clipped by 2 bases and J by 0 bases, with 11 bases between them. The V gene's germline CDR1 is SEHNR and CDR2 FQNEAQ (reference sequence). The CDR3 is 16 amino acids. The CDR3 DNA sequence: TGTGCCAGCAGCTTAAATGTCCCCCGAGCCAAAAACATTCAGTACTTC. Its protein product is CASSLNVPRAKNIQYF.

This chain uses TRBV4-3 with TRBJ2-1; D call uncertain. In germline, CDR1 is LGHNA, CDR2 YSLEER. Between the trimmed V and J ends, which lost 0 bases and 8 bases, there was a span of 8 bases. The CDR3 spans 13 residues. CDR3 protein: CASSQDLKDEQFF. In DNA form, the CDR3 reads TGCGCCAGCAGCCAAGATCTTAAAGATGAGCAGTTCTTC.

J is TRBJ2-1 and V is TRBV15; TRBD2 aligns across 10 bases. In germline, CDR1 is LNHNV, CDR2 YYDKDF (reference sequence). After removal of 3 bases from V and 7 bases from J, the junction contained 12 bases not matched to a gene. This CDR3 is 17 amino acids long. CDR3 residues: CATSSRRTSGLGNEQFF. The CDR3 nucleotides read TGTGCCACCAGCAGCCGCCGGACTAGCGGCCTGGGGAATGAGCAGTTCTTC.

This chain uses TRBV27 with TRBJ1-2; 8 bases are a match to TRBD1. CDR1 and CDR2 from the germline V gene are MNHEY and SMNVEV (reference sequence). V shed 3 bases and J 4 bases; nucleotides not matched to a gene: 7. The CDR3 is 15 residues long. The DNA for the CDR3 is TGTGCCAGCAGTTTTTCTTCGGACAGGGCCTATGGCTACACCTTC. Protein product: CASSFSSDRAYGYTF.

This clone was detected once. This chain links TRBV7-2 with TRBJ1-2; no firm D call. There are 13 residues in the CDR3. CDR1 SGHTA and CDR2 FQGNSA come from the germline V gene. The V and J ends lost 5 bases and 14 bases respectively, with 21 bases between them. CDR3 DNA sequence: TGTGCCAGCAGCCCCGGGCCCCCCAGGAAATATACCTTC. This translates into CASSPGPPRKYTF.

In DNA, the CDR3 is TGCGCCAGCAGCTTTGGGGCTGGCGGGGACACTGAAGCTTTCTTT. It translates to CASSFGAGGDTEAFF. The V and J genes are TRBV5-1 and TRBJ1-1; D is possibly TRBD1 (5 bases). Looked up from germline, CDR1 is SGHRS and CDR2 is YFSETQ. This CDR3 is built from 15 residues. V shed 2 bases and J shed 3 bases, with 14 bases lying between them.

The CDR3 nucleotides are TGTGCCAGCAGTCCAGGGGCCGGGGAGCTGTTTTTT. Translating gives CASSPGAGELFF. The V call is TRBV2, the J call TRBJ2-2; possible D gene TRBD1, 6 bases. V lost 5 bases and J lost 6, with 7 bases in between. CDR1 and CDR2 from the germline V gene are SNHLY and FYNNEI. This CDR3 comprises 12 residues. Complete variable domain (other parts from reference TRBV2 and TRBJ2-2): EPEVTQTPSHQVTQMGQEVILRCVPISNHLYFYWYRQILGQKVEFLVSFYNNEISEKSEIFDDQFSVERPDGSNFTLKIRSTKLEDSAMYFCASSPGAGELFFGEGSRLTVL.

V is TRBV28 and J is TRBJ2-5; D unresolved. Germline V lookup: CDR1 MDHEN, CDR2 SYDVKM. The CDR3 extends over 14 amino acids. V was shortened by 6 bases and J by 1 base, with 12 bases between the two germline ends. The CDR3 loop reads CASRSLDSQETQYF. In nucleotides, the CDR3 is TGTGCCAGCAGGTCGTTGGATTCCCAAGAGACCCAGTACTTC.

The chain couples TRBV5-1 to TRBJ1-2, with D possibly being TRBD1 (6 bases). Trimming shortened V by 2 bases and J by 0 bases, and 17 bases separated the two germline ends. CDR1 and CDR2 (germline): SGHRS, YFSETQ. This CDR3 spans 17 amino acids. In nucleotides, the CDR3 is TGCGCCAGCAGCTTCACAGGGAGAAGAAGCACTAACTATGGCTACACCTTC. It codes for CASSFTGRRSTNYGYTF.

The rearrangement links TRBV10-1 to TRBJ2-3; 13 nucleotides line up with TRBD2. Germline V gives CDR1 WNHNN, CDR2 SYGVQD (reference sequence). The CDR3 runs to 17 residues. Germline trimming cut 6 bases from V and 3 bases from J; bases unmatched to any gene: 9. The CDR3 sequence: CASSSTSGGLYTDTQYF. CDR3 coding DNA: TGCGCCAGCAGCTCGACTAGCGGGGGGCTTTATACAGATACGCAGTATTTT.

The V call is TRBV21-1, the J call TRBJ1-2; the D call in the table, TRBD1, was not verified against the DNA. TRBV21-1 has pseudogene status. This CDR3 has 10 amino acids. The DNA of the CDR3 is TGTGCCAGCAGCTTCCAGGGCTACACCTTC. Translated: CASSFQGYTF.

This chain links TRBV29-1 with TRBJ2-7; 10 bases are a match to TRBD1. The CDR3 extends over 12 amino acids. The ends lost 6 bases at V and 9 bases at J; junction bases unmatched: 8. Looked up from germline, CDR1 is SQVTM and CDR2 is ANQGSEA. The DNA of the CDR3 is TGCAGCGTGTTTGGGACAGGGGAGGGGCAGTACTTC. Its protein is CSVFGTGEGQYF.

The genes are TRBV5-1 and TRBJ1-1; D uncertain. V gave up 0 bases and J gave up 0 bases, with 9 bases separating them. CDR1 is SGHRS, CDR2 YFSETQ, per germline. The CDR3 loop spans 15 amino acids. The CDR3 DNA is TGCGCCAGCAGCTTGGCAGGCTTAATGAACACTGAAGCTTTCTTT. Translated, it gives CASSLAGLMNTEAFF. The whole variable domain, remainder taken from reference TRBV5-1 and TRBJ1-1, is KAGVTQTPRYLIKTRGQQVTLSCSPISGHRSVSWYQQTPGQGLQFLFEYFSETQRNKGNFPGRFSGRQFSNSRSEMNVSTLELGDSALYLCASSLAGLMNTEAFFGQGTRLTVV.

This sequence joins TRBV19 and TRBJ1-5; TRBD1 might be the D (5 bases). Trimming removed 8 bases at V and 3 bases at J, with 8 bases between. CDR3 length equals 12 residues. Germline V gives CDR1 LNHDA, CDR2 SQIVND (reference sequence). This CDR3 reads CASGHLNQPQHF. The CDR3 DNA is TGTGCCAGTGGACATCTCAATCAGCCCCAGCATTTT.

The chain links TRBV18 to TRBJ2-3; the match to TRBD2 covers 12 bases. The ends lost 3 bases at V and 2 bases at J; junction bases unmatched: 6. This CDR3 contains 17 residues. Germline assignment: CDR1 KGHSH and CDR2 LQKENI. CDR3: CASSPQGTSGFTDTQYF. CDR3 DNA: TGTGCCAGCTCACCGCAAGGGACTAGCGGGTTCACAGATACGCAGTATTTT.

The CDR3 bases are TGTGCCAGCAGCTTACAGGGGATAGGAGCTAAAGCTTTCTTT. Translated: CASSLQGIGAKAFF. The J gene is TRBJ1-1, the V gene TRBV27, with 7 bases fitting TRBD1. Germline loops: CDR1 MNHEY, CDR2 SMNVEV (reference sequence). This CDR3 has 14 amino acids. With V trimmed by 6 bases and J by 9 bases, 13 bases remained unmatched.

This rearrangement joins TRBV18 to TRBJ1-1; TRBD1 aligns across 11 bases. Germline CDR1 reads KGHSH; CDR2 reads LQKENI. V shed 6 bases, J shed 5 bases, and the junction held 5 bases outside the gene matches. This CDR3 contains 14 residues. CDR3 bases: TGTGCCAGCTCCGCGGGACAGGGGGGAACTGAAGCTTTCTTT. Protein product: CASSAGQGGTEAFF.

The chain recombines TRBV5-4 with TRBJ1-3, with D maybe TRBD1 (6 bases). Deletions cut 0 bases from V and 2 bases from J, with 6 bases between. Germline V lookup: CDR1 SGHNT, CDR2 YYREEE (reference sequence). CDR3 length: 14 residues. The CDR3 spells CASSLDRAGNTIYF. For the CDR3, the DNA is TGTGCCAGCAGCTTGGACAGGGCTGGAAACACCATATATTTT.

This rearrangement joins TRBV12-5 to TRBJ2-4, with D tentatively TRBD2 (7 bases). Deletions cut 7 bases from V and 6 bases from J, with 22 bases between. The CDR3 consists of 16 residues. Germline CDR1 is LGHNT and CDR2 is FRNRAP. The DNA for the CDR3 is TGTGCTAGTGCGGATCGGGGGGCGGTGGAGGGAAACATTCAGTACTTC. Encoded protein: CASADRGAVEGNIQYF. The full variable domain, completed using reference TRBV12-5 and TRBJ2-4, is DARVTQTPRHKVTEMGQEVTMRCQPILGHNTVFWYRQTMMQGLELLAYFRNRAPLDDSGMPKDRFSAEMPDATLATLKIQPSEPRDSAVYFCASADRGAVEGNIQYFGAGTRLSVL.

The CDR3 reads CASSLSGSIHEQYF. The CDR3, as DNA: TGTGCCAGCAGCCTTAGCGGGAGTATCCACGAGCAGTACTTC. The chain combines TRBV7-3 with TRBJ2-7; 9 nucleotides agree with TRBD2. The germline CDR1 and CDR2 sequences are SGHTA and FQGTGA. The CDR3 extends over 14 amino acids. J gave up 5 bases and V 5 bases, and 7 bases lay outside the gene matches.

J is TRBJ2-1 and V is TRBV11-2, with D uncertain. Germline V gene lookup returns CDR1 SGHAT and CDR2 FQNNGV. The CDR3 extends over 12 amino acids. Between the trimmed V and J ends, which lost 0 bases and 6 bases, there was a span of 3 bases. The CDR3 protein is CASSLDPNEQFF. CDR3 nucleotides: TGTGCCAGCAGCTTAGATCCCAATGAGCAGTTCTTC. The full variable domain, with the rest looked up from reference TRBV11-2 and TRBJ2-1, is EAGVAQSPRYKIIEKRQSVAFWCNPISGHATLYWYQQILGQGPKLLIQFQNNGVVDDSQLPKDRFSAERLKGVDSTLKIQPAKLEDSAVYLCASSLDPNEQFFGPGTRLTVL.